The rows below give T cell receptor beta chains drawn from one sample of a study of cytomegalovirus exposure and HLA in healthy donors. The repertoire was sequenced with immunoSEQ multiplex PCR; TCRdb's copy has only in-frame clones and lacks some. The table shows about 140,000 clones, with about 94% occurring only once. Sample: PBMCs. These TCRs come from a man between 18 and 29 years old in good health and CMV-seropositive. Both conserved end residues are part of each CDR3. Fields, in order: clone size, D gene, V gene, J gene, CDR3 protein, CDR3 DNA. D genes are given only for firm matches. For some rows the clone size is stated as once, few or many, or as a class when expanded; others skip it.

-	TRBD2	TRBV30	TRBJ2-7	CAWGAGTSYHEQYF	TGTGCCTGGGGAGCCGGGACTAGTTACCACGAGCAGTACTTC
-	TRBD2	TRBV11-2	TRBJ2-1	CASSSRRLAGAFREQFF	TGTGCCAGCAGCTCGAGGCGGCTAGCGGGAGCCTTTCGGGAGCAGTTCTTC
-	TRBD2	TRBV5-4	TRBJ2-7	CASRTLAEVREEQYF	TGTGCCAGCAGGACACTAGCGGAAGTACGAGAGGAGCAGTACTTC
-	-	TRBV11-2	TRBJ1-3	CASSHTSGIGNTIYF	TGTGCCAGCAGCCACACCTCAGGGATAGGAAACACCATATATTTT
-	-	TRBV28	TRBJ1-5	CASGRPGQLQPQHF	TGTGCCAGCGGACGCCCCGGACAGCTTCAGCCCCAGCATTTT
-	-	TRBV28	TRBJ2-7	CASSLMLKRVPYEQYF	TGTGCCAGCAGTTTGATGCTGAAACGGGTTCCCTACGAGCAGTACTTC
-	-	TRBV6-4	TRBJ2-3	CASGTGRDTQYF	TGTGCCAGCGGGACTGGAAGAGATACGCAGTATTTT
-	-	TRBV2	TRBJ1-1	CASSDPNIKGWNTEAFF	TGTGCCAGCAGTGACCCCAACATTAAGGGGTGGAACACTGAAGCTTTCTTT
-	-	TRBV7-2	TRBJ2-3	CASSWSDTQYF	TGTGCCAGCAGCTGGAGCGATACGCAGTATTTT
-	TRBD2	TRBV27	TRBJ2-1	CASSPEAGDARNEQFF	TGTGCCAGCAGTCCCGAAGCGGGAGATGCGAGAAATGAGCAGTTCTTC
-	TRBD1	TRBV2	TRBJ2-7	CASSRNRGEGEQYF	TGTGCCAGCAGTCGTAACAGGGGAGAGGGCGAGCAGTACTTC
-	TRBD2	TRBV10-2	TRBJ2-3	CASSIAGAGDTQYF	TGCGCCAGCAGTATAGCGGGAGCTGGAGATACGCAGTATTTT
-	-	TRBV6-6	TRBJ1-1	CASSYSGGGTEAFF	TGTGCCAGCAGTTACTCGGGAGGGGGCACTGAAGCTTTCTTT
-	TRBD1	TRBV2	TRBJ2-1	CASSPRIGDRSNEQFF	TGTGCCAGCAGCCCTCGGATTGGGGACAGGTCGAATGAGCAGTTCTTC
-	-	TRBV5-1	TRBJ2-1	CASSLGVPYNEQFF	TGCGCCAGCAGCTTAGGGGTCCCCTACAATGAGCAGTTCTTC
-	TRBD2	TRBV5-1	TRBJ2-7	CASSLGPRRGSSYEQYF	TGCGCCAGCAGCTTGGGACCTCGGCGCGGGAGCTCCTACGAGCAGTACTTC
-	TRBD2	TRBV10-3	TRBJ2-5	CAISESGSSSGRQETQYF	TGTGCCATCAGTGAGTCGGGCTCTTCTAGCGGGAGGCAAGAGACCCAGTACTTC
-	-	TRBV11-2	TRBJ1-2	CASSLSGAAYGYTF	TGTGCCAGCAGCTTATCAGGGGCCGCTTATGGCTACACCTTC
once	-	TRBV15	TRBJ1-2	CATSRDGGGYTF	TGTGCCACCAGCAGAGATGGGGGCGGCTACACCTTC
-	-	TRBV18	TRBJ1-2	CASSPTGLNYGYTF	TGTGCCAGCTCACCAACAGGGCTCAACTATGGCTACACCTTC
once	TRBD1	TRBV7-9	TRBJ2-5	CASSSDRGQETQYF	TGTGCCAGCAGCTCCGACAGGGGACAAGAGACCCAGTACTTC
-	-	TRBV15	TRBJ1-2	CATSRRYYPGIEGYTF	TGTGCCACCAGCAGAAGATATTATCCAGGGATTGAGGGCTACACCTTC
-	TRBD1	TRBV27	TRBJ2-5	CASRQTGVGTQYF	TGTGCCAGCAGACAGACAGGGGTCGGGACCCAGTACTTC
few	TRBD1	TRBV27	TRBJ2-2	CASSLVPPGQGRTGELFF	TGTGCCAGCAGTTTAGTCCCCCCGGGACAGGGTCGGACCGGGGAGCTGTTTTTT
-	-	TRBV30	TRBJ1-2	CAWSQVSYGYTF	TGTGCCTGGAGCCAGGTTAGCTATGGCTACACCTTC
-	-	TRBV29-1	TRBJ2-7	CSVVGRGSSYEQYF	TGCAGCGTTGTTGGTAGGGGGAGTAGCTACGAGCAGTACTTC
-	TRBD1	TRBV11-2	TRBJ1-1	CASRLLQGATEAFF	TGTGCCAGCAGACTTCTCCAGGGGGCGACTGAAGCTTTCTTT
once	TRBD1	TRBV28	TRBJ1-5	CASSPQGIFYGTDPSGSQHF	TGTGCCAGCAGCCCCCAGGGAATTTTTTACGGGACAGACCCATCAGGGTCCCAGCATTTT
-	TRBD1	TRBV4-2	TRBJ2-2	CASSQDRDRGRVDTGELFF	TGTGCCAGCAGCCAAGATCGAGACAGGGGACGTGTAGACACCGGGGAGCTGTTTTTT
-	-	TRBV9	TRBJ2-3	CASSVGGGDGTQYF	TGTGCCAGCAGCGTTGGTGGGGGCGACGGAACGCAGTATTTT
-	-	TRBV5-6	TRBJ1-4	CASSSTGRDEKLFF	TGTGCCAGCAGCAGCACGGGAAGAGATGAAAAACTGTTTTTT
-	-	TRBV5-1	TRBJ2-1	CASTWGGTSSYNEQFF	TGCGCCAGCACCTGGGGCGGTACGAGCTCCTACAATGAGCAGTTCTTC
-	-	TRBV28	TRBJ2-2	CASFSISRTVGELFF	TGTGCCAGCTTTTCTATCTCCAGGACAGTCGGGGAGCTGTTTTTT
-	TRBD1	TRBV28	TRBJ2-7	CASSITQGAHEQYF	TGTGCCAGCAGTATAACACAGGGGGCCCACGAGCAGTACTTC
-	-	TRBV5-6	TRBJ2-1	CASSLVWEAGEQFF	TGTGCCAGCAGCTTGGTGTGGGAGGCCGGGGAGCAGTTCTTC
-	TRBD2	TRBV5-1	TRBJ2-7	CASSWAASGRYEQYF	TGCGCCAGCAGCTGGGCAGCTAGCGGGAGGTACGAGCAGTACTTC